The rows below give T cell receptor beta chains drawn from one sample of a study of regulatory T cells in long-lasting Graves disease. Using its own MiXCR run on the multiplex PCR reads, TCRdb lists one record per CDR3 protein. The table shows 700,000 or so distinct CDR3 sequences, with about 30% occurring only once. The material was peripheral blood mononuclear cells (PBMCs), obtained when the disease was refractory, from a patient treated with antithyroid drugs. All receptors come from a female donor with Graves disease. Both conserved end residues are trimmed from each CDR3. The D gene is left open where the match is weak.

CDR3aa	v_gene	j_gene	d_gene
ATSDPGNTEAF	TRBV24-1	TRBJ1-1	.
ASSQDPGGDEKLF	TRBV3-1	TRBJ1-4	.
ASRGTSGTYEQY	TRBV5-1	TRBJ2-7	TRBD2
SVVFRGEGETQY	TRBV29-1	TRBJ2-5	.
ASSDFGANEAF	TRBV25-1	TRBJ1-1	.
ASSLRESEAQH	TRBV18	TRBJ1-5	.
ASSLRLPQETQY	TRBV7-9	TRBJ2-5	.
ASGGLALNQPQH	TRBV6-1	TRBJ1-5	.
ASSQPRAPNEKLF	TRBV3-1	TRBJ1-4	.
SASSVNTEAF	TRBV20-1	TRBJ1-1	.
ASRSSGVAPLH	TRBV2	TRBJ1-6	.
AISTGTDCCAF	TRBV10-3	TRBJ1-1	.
SARNRDSYGYT	TRBV20-1	TRBJ1-2	TRBD1
ASSLDRQGLGF	TRBV11-2	TRBJ2-5	TRBD1
ASSSNLGVDEQY	TRBV12-3/TRBV12-4	TRBJ2-7	.
ATIGITDTQY	TRBV12-5	TRBJ2-3	.
SASDRANYGYT	TRBV20-1	TRBJ1-2	.